The TCR beta chain described here comes from a study of cytomegalovirus exposure and HLA in healthy donors (dated 2017 in TCRdb). Regarding the research as a whole: An earlier analysis of roughly 500 of the donors reported about 300 Gb of sequence data and around 120 million unique TCR beta sequences obtained from around 190 million T cells. Roughly 300 gigabases of sequencing data and 70 million to 100 million unique TCR sequences were included in an early release covering about 620 HLA-typed donors. The genetic ancestry cluster associated with self-reported Caucasian donors included 80% to 90% of the roughly 380 genotyped donors. The study was designed to test whether signatures of past pathogen exposure could be identified by cataloging public T cell receptors. The T cell repertoires of 666 subjects were profiled by immunosequencing and related to cytomegalovirus serostatus. Besides the first cohort of roughly 640 subjects, a separate validation cohort made up of around 120 different subjects was used. To predict cytomegalovirus infection status, the study brought together high-throughput TCR immunosequencing, statistical association of individual TCRs with disease status, and machine learning. To study patterns of TCR occurrence, a later analysis re-analyzed previously published TCR beta repertoires from several hundred donors and added high-resolution HLA genotyping. The later analysis used no new phenotypic data to find candidate immune exposures, relying instead on TCR beta sequences and their occurrence across donors. An earlier analysis of several hundred of the donors applied high-throughput TCR beta sequencing to assess whether each TCR beta V gene segment acted as functional or pseudogenic. Donor age, sex, ethnicity and CMV serostatus were collected together with the repertoire data. A later genetic analysis used genome-wide SNP genotypes for about 60% of the roughly 700 donors, treating that subset as a discovery cohort. Every discovery cohort repertoire had been produced on one sequencing platform. Both class I and class II loci were covered by HLA typing, at four-digit resolution. Typing coverage varied by locus: roughly 629-630 donors for A, B, C, DRB1 and DQB1; approximately 500 for DQA1; more than 600 for DPA1; around 490 for DPB1. Because of strong linkage in the cohort, roughly five DR-DQ haplotypes were treated as single units for association and clustering. Across 398 genotyped donors of the cohort, an average of roughly 250,000 unique TCR beta nucleotide sequences per donor were sequenced, and roughly 17% of those sequences were non-productive.

The germline V gene (reference sequence) provides CDR1 SGHAT and CDR2 FQDESV. V loses 5 bases of germline sequence and J loses 5 bases, and the interval between the two ends is 12 bases. There are 13 amino acids in the CDR3, from cysteine to phenylalanine inclusive. Only the CDR3 region is kept as DNA, spanning 39 bases read in frame from base 1. Paper-wide results and their limitations: A few of the identified cytomegalovirus-associated TCR beta chains were confirmed in vitro to be specific for cytomegalovirus antigens. The authors suggested that the approach could potentially be generalized to other disease states and immunological phenotypes. A further reported finding was that TCR beta sequences accurately predicted the HLA-A and HLA-B alleles for most subjects in the first cohort. Several of the top co-occurrence clusters appeared to be linked to parvovirus B19, influenza, CMV and Epstein-Barr virus, according to a later analysis. An association between a missense DCLRE1C variant and V-gene and J-gene trimming of TCR beta chains was found in a later genetic analysis and replicated in an independent cohort. A later analysis found that TCR association rates varied across HLA loci, with DRB1 alleles showing the most associated TCRs and HLA-C alleles the fewest. HLA typing was unavailable for some donors at each locus, so association tests used only the typed subset. When HLA alleles, especially DR and DQ, strongly co-occurred, attributing TCR associations to individual alleles was difficult. The only immune exposure information available for the cohort was CMV serostatus. Compared with the roughly 600-donor mean, donors in an Asian-associated ancestry cluster had fewer N-insertions in productive TCRs, according to a later genetic analysis. The classifier was reported to diagnose cytomegalovirus status with high specificity and sensitivity in both the original and validation cohorts. In the study, around 160 TCR beta chains were listed as associated with cytomegalovirus. The sequencing pipeline was judged likely to have produced a cluster of highly shared sequence variants as a technical artifact. In a later analysis, HLA-associated TCR beta chains showed more clonal expansion and lower generation probabilities than non-associated chains that were equally common. The presence/absence analyses assumed that sequencing depth was roughly uniform across donors, and that assumption may not be true. This cohort had only TCR beta chains sequenced, and the lack of alpha or paired-chain data limited which features could be detected. Most TCR sequences were observed very rarely across donors, whereas some public TCRs were present in many individuals. In a later analysis, more than 15,000 TCR beta sequences were associated with specific HLA alleles at a false discovery rate of 0.05. Linkage disequilibrium might explain the correlated functional status among segregating V segments, but an unknown experimental factor could not be excluded. In an earlier analysis of several hundred of the donors, most TCR beta V segments were observed in productive rearrangements about 87% or about 30% of the time, broadly matching IMGT annotations. Some IMGT-functional V segments, including TRBV6-2 and TRBV6-3, could not be told apart with the 87-base-pair reads, so those segments were excluded. The earlier analysis of approximately 560 of the donors excluded around 17 rarely observed V segments, including chromosome 9 orphons, because counts were too low. According to a later analysis, most CMV-associated TCR beta chains appeared to be HLA-restricted, and the HLA associations seemed to be driven largely by CMV exposure.

The cohort consisted of 650 to 700 healthy bone marrow donors. At the time of sampling, every cohort member was nominally healthy, though immune exposures that went unrecorded were likely present. The donor was CMV seronegative and was included in the group of 352 seronegative cohort members. Every donor gave a peripheral blood sample, and the peripheral blood mononuclear cells from that sample were used for TCR beta sequencing. Genomic DNA was extracted from the blood cell samples with the Qiagen DNeasy Blood Extraction Kit. Note on this clone: The antigen this receptor binds is unknown. Base qualities are not provided; no much larger clone lies one nucleotide away.

The library relied on the immunoSEQ multiplex PCR assay. The multiplex PCR relied on a mix of 60 forward primers for TCR Vbeta segments and 13 reverse primers for TCR Jbeta segments. Amplification of the CDR3 region of rearranged TCR beta genes was performed with a multiplex PCR assay on genomic DNA. On the Illumina HiSeq System, the amplified TCR beta libraries were sequenced as 87-base-pair reads. Processing in the source paper ran as follows. A later analysis tallied about 77 million unique TCR beta chains across the 700 or so repertoires, and approximately 12 million of those chains were shared by two or more donors. A nearest-neighbor algorithm error-corrected the raw reads and collapsed the reads into unique sequences, merging closely related sequences to remove PCR and sequencing errors. To assign V, D and J gene segments, CDR3 sequences were aligned to IMGT reference sequences. For a sequence to be retained, a match of at least six nucleotides was required to both a V gene segment and a J gene segment. A rearrangement counted as productive if the CDR3 had no stop codons and remained in frame with V and J, and every other rearrangement counted as non-productive. CDR3 was defined by IMGT convention, running from the second conserved V-encoded cysteine to the conserved J-encoded phenylalanine. The earlier analysis of 587 of the donors excluded sequences that lacked an unambiguous match to a single V gene segment. In an earlier analysis of around 590 of the donors, a V segment was called functional when productive rearrangements were above 56.7%, and segregating when the standard deviation between donors exceeded 5%. A statistical classification framework was developed to diagnose cytomegalovirus status using the catalog of TCR beta chain sequences. V and J gene assignment, in a later analysis, came from comparing TCR nucleotide sequences with IMGT/GENE-DB human TR gene sequences. In a later analysis, CDR3 sequences and most-parsimonious VDJ recombination scenarios were assigned using the TCRdist pipeline. In a later analysis, each TCR beta chain was defined by its CDR3 amino acid sequence together with its V-gene family, and reads lacking a unique V-gene family were excluded. To address suspected cross-contamination and a sequencing artifact, a later analysis removed 450 to 700 highly shared, low-generation-probability nucleotide sequences. In a later analysis, a clonal expansion index was calculated for each public chain from normalized within-repertoire ranks of inferred template counts. In a later analysis, generation probabilities were computed using a VDJ recombination model fitted to out-of-frame rearrangements, and the results were checked against IGoR. A later analysis scored TCR-TCR, TCR-HLA and TCR-CMV co-occurrence with hypergeometric tests, applying a repertoire-size bias correction to TCR pairs. A later analysis estimated false discovery rates by permuting HLA or CMV assignments 20 times. In a later analysis, co-occurring TCRs were grouped with DBSCAN, and TCRdist sequence similarity was added when clustering was performed within HLA-allele-positive subsets. Repertoires with fewer than 30,000 or more than 120,000 public chains were left out of co-occurrence clustering, as were a handful of repertoires with anomalous nucleotide sharing. Held by TCRdb, this immuneACCESS table contains in-frame sequences only and omits some clones. Under half of the omission traces to an unresolved V gene where checked; the cause of the rest is unknown. V and J calls and clone size follow that table, whereas D and trimming were derived from the DNA. Within this sample are 120,000 or so clones, with around 82% of them counted one time only. Jointly, the top ten make up approximately 1.2% of the sample.

The chain is made from TRBV11-1 and TRBJ1-2; the best D guess is TRBD1, with 6 bases matching. The sequencing input was PBMCs. The receptor comes from a female donor in good health and CMV-seronegative. In nucleotides, the sequence is TGTGCCAGCAGCGACCGGACAGCTTATGGCTACACCTTC. Its product reads: CASSDRTAYGYTF.